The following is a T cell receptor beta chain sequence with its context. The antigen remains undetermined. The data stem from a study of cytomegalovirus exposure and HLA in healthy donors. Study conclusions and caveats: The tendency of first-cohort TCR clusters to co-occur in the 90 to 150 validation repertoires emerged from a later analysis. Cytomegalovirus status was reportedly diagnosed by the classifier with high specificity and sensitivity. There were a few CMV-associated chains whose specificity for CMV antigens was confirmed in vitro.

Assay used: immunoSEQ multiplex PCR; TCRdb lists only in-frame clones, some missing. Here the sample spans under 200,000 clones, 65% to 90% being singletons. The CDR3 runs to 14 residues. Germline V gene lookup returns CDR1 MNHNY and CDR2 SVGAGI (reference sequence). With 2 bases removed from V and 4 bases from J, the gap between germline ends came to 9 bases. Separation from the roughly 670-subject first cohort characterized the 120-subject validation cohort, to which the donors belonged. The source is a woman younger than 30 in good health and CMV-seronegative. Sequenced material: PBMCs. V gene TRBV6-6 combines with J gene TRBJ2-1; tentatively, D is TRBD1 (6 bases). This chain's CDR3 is CASSYDDRYNEQFF. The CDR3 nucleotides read TGTGCCAGCAGTTACGACGACAGGTACAATGAGCAGTTCTTC.